Listed below are T cell receptor beta chains from one sample, sequenced in a study of blood T cell repertoires in COVID-19. The assay was immunoSEQ multiplex PCR, and TCRdb's table has in-frame clones only and misses some. The sample records under 150,000 clones, around nine tenths being singletons. Sequenced material: peripheral blood. The source of these receptors is a human donor in a cohort sampled during active COVID-19. The CDR3 runs from the conserved cysteine through the conserved F or W. The D gene is left open where the match is weak. Expanded clones get a size class; other rows say once, few or many, or leave the size out.

abundance,v_gene,j_gene,d_gene,CDR3aa,CDR3nt
-,TRBV5-1,TRBJ1-1,TRBD1,CASSPRTGGAAEAFF,TGCGCCAGCAGTCCCCGGACAGGGGGCGCGGCTGAAGCTTTCTTT
-,TRBV28,TRBJ2-1,-,CASNQRGEYYNEQFF,TGTGCCAGCAACCAACGCGGGGAGTACTACAATGAGCAGTTCTTC
-,TRBV5-1,TRBJ2-5,-,CASSSPAAAGLQTQYF,TGCGCCAGCAGCTCACCAGCAGCTGCAGGGTTGCAGACCCAGTACTTC
-,TRBV5-1,TRBJ2-1,-,CASSWENRVSVFYNEQFF,TGCGCCAGCAGCTGGGAAAACAGGGTGTCGGTGTTTTACAATGAGCAGTTCTTC
-,TRBV2,TRBJ1-2,TRBD1,CASSITGTDYGYTF,TGTGCCAGCAGCATCACCGGGACAGACTATGGCTACACCTTC
-,TRBV3-1/TRBV3-2,TRBJ1-3,TRBD1,CASSPGRGGNTIYF,TGTGCCAGCAGCCCAGGCAGGGGGGGAAACACCATATATTTT
-,TRBV27,TRBJ1-5,-,CASSWIQGGQPQHF,TGTGCCAGCAGTTGGATTCAGGGTGGCCAGCCCCAGCATTTT
-,TRBV2,TRBJ2-2,TRBD2,CASRTGLGDTGELFF,TGTGCCAGCAGAACGGGACTAGGGGACACCGGGGAGCTGTTTTTT
-,TRBV5-8,TRBJ2-3,TRBD1,CASSSWTGIRYF,TGTGCCAGCAGCTCCTGGACAGGGATTAGGTATTTT
-,TRBV3-1/TRBV3-2,TRBJ1-2,-,CASGWQGNYGYTF,TGTGCCAGCGGCTGGCAGGGGAACTATGGCTACACCTTC
-,TRBV4-1,TRBJ2-5,TRBD2,CASSLRGLAINQETQYF,TGCGCCAGCAGCCTGAGGGGACTAGCGATTAACCAAGAGACCCAGTACTTC
-,TRBV6-5,TRBJ1-2,-,CASSTTGSYGYTF,TGTGCCAGCAGTACTACAGGGTCCTATGGCTACACCTTC
-,TRBV7-8,TRBJ1-5,TRBD1,CASSLGDSGYQPQHF,TGTGCCAGCAGCTTAGGGGACAGTGGTTATCAGCCCCAGCATTTT
-,TRBV6-5,TRBJ1-3,-,CASSYRGYGGNTIYF,TGTGCCAGCAGTTATAGGGGTTACGGCGGAAACACCATATATTTT
-,TRBV18,TRBJ2-2,-,CASSPETPNTGELFF,TGTGCCAGCTCACCAGAGACACCGAACACCGGGGAGCTGTTTTTT
-,TRBV13,TRBJ1-5,-,CASSDSKREPQHF,TGCGCCAGCTCCGACAGTAAAAGGGAGCCCCAGCATTTT
-,TRBV19,TRBJ1-2,-,CASSRGQTNYGYTF,TGTGCCAGTAGCAGGGGCCAAACTAACTATGGCTACACCTTC
-,TRBV2,TRBJ2-7,TRBD1,CASDYRGTYEQYF,TGTGCCAGCGACTACAGGGGGACCTACGAGCAGTACTTC
-,TRBV10-1,TRBJ2-3,-,CASSPSTDTQYF,TGCGCCAGCAGTCCTTCCACAGATACGCAGTATTTT
-,TRBV4-1,TRBJ2-1,-,CASSQEAHYQANNEQFF,TGCGCCAGCAGCCAAGAAGCCCACTACCAAGCCAACAATGAGCAGTTCTTC
-,TRBV7-6,TRBJ2-3,-,CASSHKRAGVVGTDTQYF,TGTGCCAGCAGCCATAAGCGGGCCGGCGTCGTAGGCACAGATACGCAGTATTTT
-,TRBV28,TRBJ2-7,TRBD1,CASRTTTGTYEQYF,TGTGCCAGCAGGACTACGACAGGGACCTACGAGCAGTACTTC
-,TRBV3-1/TRBV3-2,TRBJ1-2,-,CASSPRGANGYTF,TGTGCCAGCAGCCCCCGTGGGGCAAATGGCTACACCTTC
-,TRBV20-1,TRBJ1-1,-,CSARGGAEAFF,TGCAGTGCTAGAGGGGGGGCTGAAGCTTTCTTT
-,TRBV19,TRBJ1-6,TRBD1,CASSTDRGSNSPLHF,TGTGCCAGTAGTACGGACAGGGGGTCAAATTCACCCCTCCACTTT
-,TRBV6-1,TRBJ2-7,-,CASSVISPGGNLEQYF,TGTGCCAGCAGTGTCATAAGTCCAGGGGGGAACCTCGAGCAGTACTTC
-,TRBV5-1,TRBJ1-1,TRBD1,CASSWTGTGGKAFF,TGCGCCAGCAGCTGGACCGGGACAGGGGGCAAAGCTTTCTTT
-,TRBV5-4,TRBJ2-5,-,CASSLRDNQETQYF,TGTGCCAGCAGCTTACGGGACAACCAAGAGACCCAGTACTTC
-,TRBV6-5,TRBJ2-7,-,CASSYSTGIYEQYF,TGTGCCAGCAGTTACTCGACAGGCATCTACGAGCAGTACTTC
-,TRBV28,TRBJ1-4,-,CASSLRGGTYEKLFF,TGTGCCAGCAGTTTACGTGGGGGGACGTATGAAAAACTGTTTTTT
-,TRBV5-5,TRBJ1-1,-,CASSKDSSVMNTEAFF,TGTGCCAGCAGCAAGGACAGTTCCGTTATGAACACTGAAGCTTTCTTT
once,TRBV18,TRBJ2-1,TRBD1,CASSSEGQGRAEQFF,TGTGCCAGCTCATCCGAAGGACAGGGAAGGGCTGAGCAGTTCTTC
-,TRBV9,TRBJ2-1,-,CASSVEAGRAGGEQFF,TGTGCCAGCAGCGTAGAGGCCGGTCGAGCTGGAGGAGAGCAGTTCTTC
-,TRBV6-5,TRBJ1-1,-,CASISSGVEAFF,TGTGCCAGCATCTCGTCGGGGGTTGAAGCTTTCTTT
-,TRBV9,TRBJ1-2,TRBD1,CASSETGVGGYTF,TGTGCCAGCAGCGAAACAGGGGTAGGGGGCTACACCTTC
-,TRBV9,TRBJ1-6,-,CASSARQQGISPLHF,TGTGCCAGCAGCGCTCGTCAACAGGGCATTTCACCCCTCCACTTT
-,TRBV7-8,TRBJ1-2,-,CASSLGQDYGYTF,TGTGCCAGCAGCTTAGGACAGGACTATGGCTACACCTTC
-,TRBV19,TRBJ1-1,-,CASRERAGDTEAFF,TGTGCCAGTCGGGAGCGGGCCGGAGACACTGAAGCTTTCTTT
-,TRBV19,TRBJ1-1,TRBD1,CASIRGWEAFF,TGTGCCAGCATCAGGGGGTGGGAAGCTTTCTTT
once,TRBV11-2,TRBJ1-4,TRBD1,CASSLTEGGDEKLFF,TGTGCCAGCAGCCTTACCGAAGGGGGCGACGAAAAACTGTTTTTT
-,TRBV6-5,TRBJ2-5,TRBD2,CASSWVAGGEETQYF,TGTGCCAGCAGTTGGGTTGCGGGAGGGGAAGAGACCCAGTACTTC
-,TRBV9,TRBJ1-2,-,CASSVDRVPNYGYTF,TGTGCCAGCAGCGTAGACCGGGTACCTAACTATGGCTACACCTTC
once,TRBV7-2,TRBJ2-5,-,CASSLELQETQYF,TGTGCCAGCAGCCTGGAACTACAAGAGACCCAGTACTTC
-,TRBV11-2,TRBJ1-2,TRBD1,CASSLPDRAAGYTF,TGTGCCAGCAGCTTACCCGACAGGGCGGCTGGCTACACCTTC
-,TRBV5-4,TRBJ2-5,-,CASSLRAAGQETQYF,TGTGCCAGCAGCTTGCGGGCGGCGGGGCAAGAGACCCAGTACTTC
-,TRBV2,TRBJ2-7,-,CASVGGRSSYEQYF,TGTGCCAGCGTGGGGGGAAGAAGCTCCTACGAGCAGTACTTC
-,TRBV9,TRBJ1-2,-,CASSVAGSHGYTF,TGTGCCAGCAGCGTAGCGGGTTCGCATGGCTACACCTTC
once,TRBV6-1,TRBJ1-4,TRBD1,CASSEAGTGIPNEKLFF,TGTGCCAGCAGTGAAGCCGGGACAGGGATACCTAATGAAAAACTGTTTTTT
-,TRBV7-9,TRBJ2-7,TRBD2,CASSLGGGENEQYF,TGTGCCAGCAGCTTAGGCGGGGGTGAAAACGAGCAGTACTTC
few,TRBV3-1/TRBV3-2,TRBJ1-1,-,CASSRRGLENTEAFF,TGTGCCAGCAGCCGGCGGGGACTCGAGAACACTGAAGCTTTCTTT